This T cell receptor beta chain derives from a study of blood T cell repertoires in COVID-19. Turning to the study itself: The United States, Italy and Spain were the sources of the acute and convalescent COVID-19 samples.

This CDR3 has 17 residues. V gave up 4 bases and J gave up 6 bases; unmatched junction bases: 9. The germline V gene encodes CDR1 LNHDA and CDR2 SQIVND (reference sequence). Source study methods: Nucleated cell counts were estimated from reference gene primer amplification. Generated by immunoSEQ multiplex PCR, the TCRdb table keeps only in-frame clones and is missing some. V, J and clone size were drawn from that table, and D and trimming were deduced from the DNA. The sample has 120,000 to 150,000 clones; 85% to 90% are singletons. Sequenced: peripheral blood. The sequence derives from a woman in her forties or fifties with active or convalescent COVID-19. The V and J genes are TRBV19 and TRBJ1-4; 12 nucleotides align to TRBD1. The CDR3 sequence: CASSKWGQGAMDEKLFF. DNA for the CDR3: TGTGCCAGTAGTAAATGGGGACAGGGGGCGATGGATGAAAAACTGTTTTTT.